This T cell receptor beta chain was identified in a study of T cell changes during pregnancy in multiple sclerosis. The data were produced by immunoSEQ multiplex PCR, yet TCRdb's version contains in-frame clones alone and is incomplete. The sample carries about 120,000 clones, about 93% recorded once. Germline V gene lookup returns CDR1 SGHDT and CDR2 YYEEEE. This CDR3 is built from 14 residues. V lost 4 bases, J lost 5 bases, and 6 bases stayed unmatched. The source was peripheral blood, collected before pregnancy. The rearrangement joins TRBV5-6 to TRBJ1-2, with 9 bases that match TRBD1. The receptor was derived from a female donor with multiple sclerosis, enrolled in a pregnancy study. CDR3 amino acids: CASSTGGLEYGYTF. CDR3 in DNA: TGTGCCAGCAGCACAGGGGGCCTAGAATATGGCTACACCTTC.